The clone carrying this T cell receptor beta chain occurred many times. Its antigen is not identified. The record originates from a study of beta chain bispecific antibodies for T cell cancers. On the study more broadly: The leukemia lines expressed TRBV12-3 (Jurkat) and TRBV5-5 (HPB-ALL).

MiXCR was run by TCRdb on the 5' RACE reads, yielding one entry per CDR3 protein. Of just over 20,000 distinct CDR3 sequences detected, over 2% appear once; the ten largest clones hold 30%. Overall study results and limits: Most targeted TRBV signal came from the leukemia cell line cells, not normal T cells.

Either OKT3 anti-CD3 antibody or CD3/CD28 beads expanded T cells from blood mononuclear cells over roughly 3 days. Culture medium contained IL-2 at about 91 IU/ml and IL-7 at around 5.4 ng/ml. CDR3 length: 14 residues. V gave up 9 bases and J gave up 4 bases; unmatched junction bases: 10. This receptor was obtained from a human donor in good health. Some clones in this sample may be carry-over from other donors' samples. The chain recombines TRBV12-3 or TRBV12-4 with TRBJ2-5; 8 nucleotides line up with TRBD1. The sample taken for sequencing was healthy donor T cells cultured with leukemia cells. The CDR3 coding sequence is TGTGCCAGTCAGGGCGACAGGGGCTTAGAGACCCAGTACTTC. Translated, it gives CASQGDRGLETQYF.